The clone carrying this T cell receptor beta chain occurred a few times. Its antigen remains unidentified. This CDR3 comprises 14 residues. The germline V and J ends were trimmed by 0 bases and 3 bases, with 9 bases remaining between them. CDR1 MGHRA and CDR2 YSYEKL come from the germline V gene. Each cDNA molecule carried a unique molecular identifier. Each CDR3 protein gets one entry after TCRdb re-called the 5' RACE reads with MiXCR. This sample has roughly 36,000 distinct CDR3 sequences, with approximately 5% found just once. The sample belongs to a study of early T cells in non-severe SARS-CoV-2 infection. Overall study context: Sequenced material consisted of bulk RNA (from unsorted whole blood), and chains were unpaired.

Overall study results and limits: Database matching using VDJdb favored anti-spike CD8 responses, with private and CD4 specificities left missing.

This receptor was identified in an adult who was a healthcare worker with PCR-confirmed SARS-CoV-2 infection or an uninfected control (not recorded which). Sequenced material: whole blood. The gene calls are TRBV4-1 and TRBJ2-7; the D gene is possibly TRBD2 (6 bases). The CDR3 DNA reads as TGCGCCAGCAGCCAAGATCGGGACTTCTACGAGCAGTACTTC. Translation gives CASSQDRDFYEQYF.